This passage covers 14 T cell receptor beta chains from one sample sequenced in a study of T cell repertoires in aging, cancer and after chemotherapy. Amplification of TCR beta used genomic DNA extracted from peripheral blood. A mixed TRB-A/B primer pool amplified rearranged TRB by multiplex touch-down PCR. TCRdb reprocessed the multiplex PCR reads via MiXCR and lists one record per CDR3 protein. Of around 3,200 distinct CDR3 sequences in the sample, roughly 22% are singletons; the top ten hold about 40%. Sequenced input: blood. These receptors originate from a human donor with a blood cancer.

CDR3 sequence reads: CASSFSGRHSYEQYF. In nucleotides, the CDR3 is TGTGCCAGCAGCTTTAGCGGGAGACACTCCTACGAGCAGTACTTC. This rearrangement joins TRBV5-4 to TRBJ2-7; the match to TRBD2 covers 9 bases. After removal of 2 bases from V and 0 bases from J, the junction contained 3 bases not matched to a gene. The CDR3 loop spans 15 amino acids. Germline assignment: CDR1 SGHNT and CDR2 YYREEE (reference sequence).

The CDR3 nucleotides read TGTGCCAGCAGTTTTGTCGGGCAGTCGAATGGCTACACCTTC. It encodes CASSFVGQSNGYTF. V is TRBV28 and J is TRBJ1-2; D gene ambiguous. The CDR3 extends over 14 amino acids. The germline V gene encodes CDR1 MDHEN and CDR2 SYDVKM. The germline V and J ends were trimmed by 3 bases and 6 bases, with 14 bases remaining between them.

A few counts support this clonotype. V is TRBV5-1 and J is TRBJ2-7, with 10 nucleotides matching TRBD1. Germline lookup yields CDR1 SGHRS and CDR2 YFSETQ. V lost 3 bases to trimming and J lost 2 bases; unmatched junction nucleotides: 5. This CDR3 has 15 residues. The CDR3 loop is CASSSPGQGTYEQYF. CDR3 nucleotide sequence: TGCGCCAGCAGCTCGCCGGGACAGGGGACCTACGAGCAGTACTTC.

Only a few counts were recorded for this clonotype. The genes are TRBV6-1 and TRBJ1-2; weak D call: TRBD1 (6 bases). CDR1 and CDR2 from the germline V gene are MNHNS and SASEGT. CDR3 length: 15 residues. V was shortened by 4 bases and J by 8 bases, with 20 bases between the two germline ends. The CDR3 nucleotides read TGTGCCAGCAGTGCACCCGTAGGGGGGGGAGGAGGCTACACCTTC. Translated: CASSAPVGGGGGYTF.

This clonotype was counted between two and nine times. This chain connects TRBV28 to TRBJ2-5; 11 bases match TRBD1. Germline CDR1 MDHEN, CDR2 SYDVKM. V dropped 7 bases and J dropped 4; count of bases not matched to a gene: 8. The CDR3 contains 15 residues. CDR3 nucleotide sequence: TGTGCCAGCACCGATGGGACAGGGGGAAGAGAGACCCAGTACTTC. Translated: CASTDGTGGRETQYF.

Turning to this clonotype: One end of the junction does not line up with germline, which may come from a read error. The chain uses TRBV28 and TRBJ2-1, with TRBD2 matching 10 bases. CDR3 length equals 17 residues. Germline CDR1 MDHEN, CDR2 SYDVKM. The CDR3 DNA sequence: TGTTCCAGCAGCCCCCTGGCTAGCGGGAGTAAGGACAATGAGCAGTTCTTC. Its protein is CSSSPLASGSKDNEQFF.

Comment on this clonotype: This sequence may be a read error, since a much larger clone differs from it by one base. The V call is TRBV10-3, the J call TRBJ1-2; a possible D gene is TRBD1 (5 bases). The CDR3 has 14 amino acids. Per germline, CDR1 ENHRY and CDR2 SYGVKD. Trimming stripped 4 bases from V and 6 bases from J, with 15 bases between. DNA of the CDR3: TGTGCCATCAGTGGGCAGGGAGGTTCGAATGGCTACACCTTC. Encoded protein: CAISGQGGSNGYTF.

By share of the sample, this clonotype is medium-sized. The chain couples TRBV6-5 to TRBJ2-7; D may correspond to TRBD1 or TRBD2 (5 bases each). Germline V gene sequence: CDR1 MNHEY, CDR2 SVGAGI. The CDR3 runs to 13 residues. Trimming took 6 bases from V and 3 from J, leaving 12 bases between them. Here the CDR3 reads CASRRRDGYEQYF. CDR3 DNA: TGTGCCAGCAGGCGACGGGACGGCTACGAGCAGTACTTC.

This clonotype occurred a few times. The CDR3 region is CASRGQGIGDTIYF. In nucleotides, the CDR3 is TGTGCCAGCAGAGGACAGGGTATCGGGGACACCATATATTTT. V and J are TRBV2 and TRBJ1-3; 8 positions agree with TRBD1. This CDR3 comprises 14 residues. The V and J ends lost 6 bases and 8 bases, in that order; junction bases with no gene match: 9. CDR1 and CDR2 from the germline V gene are SNHLY and FYNNEI.

Relative to its sample, this clonotype is medium-sized (0.01 to 0.1%). The rearrangement joins TRBV11-1 to TRBJ2-3, with D uncertain. Trimming took 6 bases from V and 6 from J, leaving 10 bases between them. Germline assignment: CDR1 SGHAT and CDR2 FQDESV (reference sequence). CDR3 length equals 12 residues. CDR3 DNA sequence: TGTGCCAGCAGTAAGATCAGGGATACGCAGTATTTT. Translated, it gives CASSKIRDTQYF. Variable domain in full (rest from reference TRBV11-1 and TRBJ2-3): EAEVAQSPRYKITEKSQAVAFWCDPISGHATLYWYRQILGQGPELLVQFQDESVVDDSQLPKDRFSAERLKGVDSTLKIQPAELGDSAMYLCASSKIRDTQYFGPGTRLTVL.

This clonotype is categorized as medium-sized (0.01 to 0.1%). The chain recombines TRBV5-4 with TRBJ2-1; 8 bases line up with TRBD1. The CDR3 loop spans 15 amino acids. Germline CDR1 and CDR2: SGHNT and YYREEE (reference sequence). J gave up 3 bases and V 4 bases, and 6 bases lay outside the gene matches. In DNA, the CDR3 is TGTGCCAGCAGCCTAGGACAGGGAGTCTACAATGAGCAGTTCTTC. Translated, it gives CASSLGQGVYNEQFF.

This clonotype is medium-sized (0.01 to 0.1%). The chain combines TRBV6-5 with TRBJ1-4, with 7 bases matching TRBD1. Germline lookup yields CDR1 MNHEY and CDR2 SVGAGI. The J segment lost 8 bases and the V segment lost 6 bases, leaving 12 bases of the junction unmatched. The CDR3 spans 15 residues. The CDR3 protein is CASSRTDRVREKLFF. CDR3 DNA sequence: TGTGCCAGCAGCCGCACTGACAGGGTGCGAGAAAAACTGTTTTTT.

J is TRBJ2-7 and V is TRBV28; the match to TRBD2 covers 7 bases. Germline V gene lookup returns CDR1 MDHEN and CDR2 SYDVKM. CDR3 length: 14 amino acids. The V segment lost 6 bases and the J segment 0 bases; nucleotides outside the gene matches: 5. CDR3 sequence reads: CASRASGISYEQYF. CDR3 bases: TGTGCCAGCAGAGCTAGCGGTATCTCCTACGAGCAGTACTTC. The full variable domain, rest sourced from reference TRBV28 and TRBJ2-7, is DVKVTQSSRYLVKRTGEKVFLECVQDMDHENMFWYRQDPGLGLRLIYFSYDVKMKEKGDIPEGYSVSREKKERFSLILESASTNQTSMYLCASRASGISYEQYFGPGTRLTVT.

In DNA form, the CDR3 reads TGTGCCAGCAGTCCCTCCCACGTATCAGGTAACTATGGCTACACCTTC. Translated, it gives CASSPSHVSGNYGYTF. J is TRBJ1-2 and V is TRBV6-9; D uncertain. Germline CDR1 is MNHGY and CDR2 is SVAAGI. The CDR3 has 16 residues. V dropped 5 bases and J dropped 1 base, with 17 bases sitting between them.